These 16 T cell receptor beta chains were all obtained from the same sample, sequenced in a study. Each CDR3 protein gets one entry after TCRdb re-called the RT-PCR reads with MiXCR. Of hundreds of thousands of distinct CDR3 sequences listed, 13% to 15% were seen once; the top ten hold just over 3.5%. Source material: memory CD4+ T cells from blood. All receptors come from a female donor in good health, serving as a healthy control.

This clonotype was counted ten times or more. The chain is built from TRBV5-5 and TRBJ2-2; D gene ambiguous. The CDR3 extends over 16 amino acids. CDR1 is SGHKS and CDR2 is YYEKEE in the germline V gene (reference sequence). The V end was cut by 0 bases, the J end by 2 bases, with 11 bases between. The CDR3 DNA is TGTGCCAGCAGCTTGGAGGTCAGAACTAACACCGGGGAGCTGTTTTTT. This gives the protein CASSLEVRTNTGELFF.

This clonotype has more than one count but fewer than ten. V is TRBV12-3 or TRBV12-4 and J is TRBJ2-1; 10 bases are shared with TRBD2. The J segment lost 4 bases and the V segment lost 2 bases, leaving 8 bases of the junction unmatched. The CDR3 has 17 residues. The CDR3 sequence: CASSLRLAGDNYNEQFF. For the CDR3, the DNA is TGTGCCAGCAGTTTAAGGCTAGCGGGAGATAATTACAATGAGCAGTTCTTC.

The chain links TRBV7-2 to TRBJ1-5; D is unclear. Germline V gives CDR1 SGHTA, CDR2 FQGNSA. The germline V and J ends were trimmed by 2 bases and 1 base, with 6 bases remaining between them. CDR3 length: 14 amino acids. CDR3 amino acids: CASSLIGSNQPQHF. Here the CDR3 DNA reads TGTGCCAGCAGCTTAATTGGCAGCAATCAGCCCCAGCATTTT.

The J gene is TRBJ2-2, the V gene TRBV5-1; D gene uncertain. Germline V gene sequence: CDR1 SGHRS, CDR2 YFSETQ. V was clipped by 0 bases and J by 1 base, with 10 bases between them. The CDR3 sequence is 16 residues long. CDR3 sequence: CASSLARGRNTGELFF. The CDR3 nucleotides read TGCGCCAGCAGCTTGGCGAGAGGAAGGAACACCGGGGAGCTGTTTTTT. Based on the CDR3 plus reference TRBV5-1 and TRBJ2-2, the full variable domain is KAGVTQTPRYLIKTRGQQVTLSCSPISGHRSVSWYQQTPGQGLQFLFEYFSETQRNKGNFPGRFSGRQFSNSRSEMNVSTLELGDSALYLCASSLARGRNTGELFFGEGSRLTVL.

The table lists this clonotype with a few counts. Here the CDR3 reads CASSLSPLDNEQFF. CDR3 sequence (DNA): TGTGCCAGCAGCCTTTCCCCATTAGACAATGAGCAGTTCTTC. This rearrangement joins TRBV3-1 to TRBJ2-1; the D is unclear. Germline CDR1 is LGHDT and CDR2 is YNNKEL (reference sequence). This CDR3 contains 14 residues. Trimming left V 4 bases short and J 5 bases short, with 12 bases between.

This clonotype was counted many times. The chain is built from TRBV7-2 and TRBJ2-3; 7 bases map to TRBD2. Germline V gene sequence: CDR1 SGHTA, CDR2 FQGNSA. V dropped 4 bases and J dropped 8; count of bases not matched to a gene: 9. The CDR3 runs 14 residues. The CDR3 region is CASSYAGDDGTQYF. Written as DNA, the CDR3 is TGTGCCAGCAGCTACGCGGGAGACGATGGTACGCAGTATTTT.

This clonotype was seen repeatedly, ten times or more. The chain is built from TRBV5-1 and TRBJ2-1, with TRBD2 matching over 9 bases. CDR1 SGHRS and CDR2 YFSETQ come from the germline V gene. The CDR3 totals 15 residues. The ends lost 4 bases at V and 7 bases at J; junction bases unmatched: 9. The CDR3 here is CASSRGLAGRNEQFF. The CDR3 nucleotides read TGCGCCAGCAGCCGCGGGCTAGCGGGAAGGAATGAGCAGTTCTTC.

The genes are TRBV5-1 and TRBJ2-1; 7 nucleotides match TRBD1. This CDR3 has 13 amino acids. V dropped 0 bases and J dropped 14; count of bases not matched to a gene: 8. CDR1 is SGHRS, CDR2 YFSETQ, per germline. The CDR3 loop is CASSLDVGGLEFF. CDR3 in DNA: TGCGCCAGCAGCTTGGACGTAGGGGGCCTCGAGTTCTTC.

This clonotype was observed a handful of times. The chain employs TRBV20-1 and TRBJ2-3; a possible D gene is TRBD2 (6 bases). Per germline, CDR1 DFQATT and CDR2 SNEGSKA (reference sequence). Trimming left V 5 bases short and J 2 bases short, with 11 bases between. CDR3 length: 13 amino acids. The CDR3 protein is CSARGLNTDTQYF. The CDR3 DNA is TGCAGTGCTCGGGGACTGAACACAGATACGCAGTATTTT.

The genes are TRBV18 and TRBJ2-2; D remains unclear. The CDR3 runs 15 residues. Trimming removed 2 bases at V and 5 bases at J, with 12 bases between. Per germline, CDR1 KGHSH and CDR2 LQKENI. CDR3 amino acids: CASSPTVFATGELFF. Written as DNA, the CDR3 is TGTGCCAGCTCACCAACAGTTTTTGCGACCGGGGAGCTGTTTTTT.

The rearrangement links TRBV7-9 to TRBJ1-1; TRBD1 is a possible D gene (5 bases). This CDR3 has 13 residues. V lost 8 bases and J 5 bases, leaving 15 bases between the germline ends. Looked up from germline, CDR1 is SEHNR and CDR2 is FQNEAQ (reference sequence). In DNA form, the CDR3 reads TGTGCCAGCGGGGAGGGTGGGGGAACTGAAGCTTTCTTT. Protein sequence: CASGEGGGTEAFF.

This clonotype has a count of ten or more. The V and J genes are TRBV10-3 and TRBJ2-2; possible D gene TRBD1, 6 bases. V lost 2 bases to trimming and J lost 2 bases, with 9 bases between them. The CDR3 sequence is 15 residues long. Germline V gives CDR1 ENHRY, CDR2 SYGVKD. The CDR3 region has the DNA TGTGCCATCAGTGAGAGACAGGTCAACACCGGGGAGCTGTTTTTT. This translates into CAISERQVNTGELFF.

The sample holds many counts of this clonotype. CDR3 region: CASSQGPVEDEKLFF. The CDR3 DNA follows: TGTGCCAGCAGCCAAGGCCCAGTGGAGGATGAAAAACTGTTTTTT. The J gene is TRBJ1-4, the V gene TRBV4-2; unclear D gene. The CDR3 sequence is 15 residues long. The germline CDR1 and CDR2 sequences are LGHNA and YNFKEQ. V was clipped by 1 base and J by 6 bases, with 12 bases between them.

At least ten counts were recorded for this clonotype. The gene calls are TRBV7-9 and TRBJ1-2; a possible D gene is TRBD1 (6 bases). This CDR3 has 13 residues. The V end was cut by 5 bases, the J end by 8 bases, with 15 bases between. Per germline, CDR1 SEHNR and CDR2 FQNEAQ (reference sequence). CDR3 DNA sequence: TGTGCCAGCAGCGGCGGACAGCTAACGGGCTACACCTTC. Its translation: CASSGGQLTGYTF.

This clonotype has at least ten counts. The chain employs TRBV20-1 and TRBJ1-5, with TRBD1 matching over 11 bases. Trimming took 6 bases from V and 2 from J; bases not matched to a gene: 6. The CDR3 runs 15 residues. CDR1 and CDR2 from the germline V gene are DFQATT and SNEGSKA (reference sequence). The CDR3 region has the DNA TGCAGTGCGCCCAGGACAGGGGGCGGCAATCAGCCCCAGCATTTT. This translates into CSAPRTGGGNQPQHF.

The chain has TRBV7-2 and TRBJ1-2; D call uncertain. V gave up 5 bases and J gave up 8 bases, with 15 bases separating them. CDR1 SGHTA and CDR2 FQGNSA come from the germline V gene. The CDR3 contains 13 residues. The CDR3, as DNA: TGTGCCAGCAGCACCTCCACGTCGGGCGGCTACACCTTC. It translates to CASSTSTSGGYTF.